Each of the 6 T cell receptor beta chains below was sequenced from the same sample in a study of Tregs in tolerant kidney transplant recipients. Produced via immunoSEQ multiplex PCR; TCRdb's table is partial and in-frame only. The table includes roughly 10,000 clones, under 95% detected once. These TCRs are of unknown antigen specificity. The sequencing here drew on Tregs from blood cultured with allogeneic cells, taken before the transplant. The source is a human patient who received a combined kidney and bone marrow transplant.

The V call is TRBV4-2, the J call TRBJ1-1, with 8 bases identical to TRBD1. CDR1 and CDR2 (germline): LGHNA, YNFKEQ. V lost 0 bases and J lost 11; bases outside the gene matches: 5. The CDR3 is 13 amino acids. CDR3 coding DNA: TGTGCCAGCAGCCAAGATCGGGGGACAGGCGCTTTCTTT. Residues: CASSQDRGTGAFF.

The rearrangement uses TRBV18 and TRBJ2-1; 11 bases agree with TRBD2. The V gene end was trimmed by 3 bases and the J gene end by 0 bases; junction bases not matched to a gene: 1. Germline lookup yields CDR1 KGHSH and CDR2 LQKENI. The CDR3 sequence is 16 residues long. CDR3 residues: CASSPTSGSSYNEQFF. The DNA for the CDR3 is TGTGCCAGCTCACCTACTAGCGGGAGCTCCTACAATGAGCAGTTCTTC. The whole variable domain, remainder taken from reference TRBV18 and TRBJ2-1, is NAGVMQNPRHLVRRRGQEARLRCSPMKGHSHVYWYRQLPEEGLKFMVYLQKENIIDESGMPKERFSAEFPKEGPSILRIQQVVRGDSAAYFCASSPTSGSSYNEQFFGPGTRLTVL.

Written as DNA, the CDR3 is TGTGCCAGCAGCGTAGGGGGGGCCGGCACAGATACGCAGTATTTT. It encodes CASSVGGAGTDTQYF. This chain links TRBV9 with TRBJ2-3; D is tentatively TRBD1 or TRBD2 (6 bases each). Germline V lookup: CDR1 SGDLS, CDR2 YYNGEE. Trimming took off 0 bases at V and 1 base at J, with 9 bases between the two ends. This CDR3 is built from 15 residues.

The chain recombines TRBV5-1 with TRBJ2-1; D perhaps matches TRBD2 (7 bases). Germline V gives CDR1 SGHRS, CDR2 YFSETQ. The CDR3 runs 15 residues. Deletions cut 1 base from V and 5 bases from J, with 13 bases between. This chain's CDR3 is CASSLTGRVDNEQFF. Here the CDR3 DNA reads TGCGCCAGCAGCTTGACAGGGAGGGTTGACAATGAGCAGTTCTTC.

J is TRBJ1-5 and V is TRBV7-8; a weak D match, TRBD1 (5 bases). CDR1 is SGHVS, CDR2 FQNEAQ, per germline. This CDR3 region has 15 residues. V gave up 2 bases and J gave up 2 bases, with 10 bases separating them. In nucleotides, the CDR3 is TGTGCCAGCAGCTTATGGGGGGGTGGCAATCAGCCCCAGCATTTT. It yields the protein CASSLWGGGNQPQHF. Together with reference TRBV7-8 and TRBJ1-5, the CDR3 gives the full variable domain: GAGVSQSPRYKVAKRGQDVALRCDPISGHVSLFWYQQALGQGPEFLTYFQNEAQLDKSGLPSDRFFAERPEGSVSTLKIQRTQQEDSAVYLCASSLWGGGNQPQHFGDGTRLSIL.

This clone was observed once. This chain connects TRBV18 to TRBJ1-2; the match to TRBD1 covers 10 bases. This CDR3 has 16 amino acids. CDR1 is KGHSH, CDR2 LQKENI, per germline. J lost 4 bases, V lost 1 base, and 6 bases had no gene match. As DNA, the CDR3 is TGTGCCAGCTCACCACTGGGACAGGGGAGAAGCTATGGCTACACCTTC. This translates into CASSPLGQGRSYGYTF.